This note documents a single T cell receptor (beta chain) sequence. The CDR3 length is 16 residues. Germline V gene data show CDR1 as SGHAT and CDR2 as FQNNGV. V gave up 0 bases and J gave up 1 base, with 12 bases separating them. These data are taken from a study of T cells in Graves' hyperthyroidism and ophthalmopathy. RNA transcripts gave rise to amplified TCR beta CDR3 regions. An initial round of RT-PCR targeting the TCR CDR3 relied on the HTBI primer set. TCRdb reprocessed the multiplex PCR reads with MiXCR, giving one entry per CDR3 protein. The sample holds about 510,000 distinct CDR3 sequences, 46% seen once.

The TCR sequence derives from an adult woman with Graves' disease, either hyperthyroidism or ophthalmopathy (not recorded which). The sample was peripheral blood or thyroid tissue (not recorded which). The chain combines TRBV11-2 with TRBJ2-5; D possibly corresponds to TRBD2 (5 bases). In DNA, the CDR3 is TGTGCCAGCAGCTTAGATGGCGTCGGGATCCAAGAGACCCAGTACTTC. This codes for CASSLDGVGIQETQYF.